This is a list of T cell receptor beta chains from one sample in a study of T cell changes during pregnancy in multiple sclerosis. Sequenced by immunoSEQ multiplex PCR; TCRdb stores in-frame clones only, minus some. The sample carries around 70,000 clones, about 92% recorded once. This specimen was peripheral blood, taken before pregnancy. Receptors were obtained from a female donor with multiple sclerosis, enrolled in a pregnancy study. Each CDR3 is given with its conserved first and last residue. The D gene is left open where the match is weak. The size entry is marked missing in some rows and otherwise reads once, few, many or a size class.

d_call,cdr3_length,v_call,j_call,clone_size,cdr3_aa,cdr3_nt
TRBD1,13,TRBV7-2,TRBJ2-5,.,CASSQGGGETQYF,TGTGCCAGCAGCCAAGGGGGCGGCGAGACCCAGTACTTC
.,16,TRBV2,TRBJ1-4,once,CASSIQGQTSNEKLFF,TGTGCCAGCAGTATCCAGGGGCAAACATCTAATGAAAAACTGTTTTTT
.,11,TRBV6-6,TRBJ2-7,.,CASSLGTNQYF,TGTGCCAGCAGTTTGGGGACAAATCAGTACTTC
.,15,TRBV4-3,TRBJ2-1,.,CASSQVLSSYNEQFF,TGCGCCAGCAGCCAAGTTCTGAGCTCCTACAATGAGCAGTTCTTC
TRBD1,14,TRBV11-1,TRBJ2-5,.,CASSKGQGKETQYF,TGTGCCAGCAGCAAAGGACAGGGGAAGGAGACCCAGTACTTC
.,11,TRBV7-2,TRBJ2-7,.,CASSSSSPQYF,TGTGCCAGCAGCTCCTCTAGCCCGCAGTACTTC
.,14,TRBV30,TRBJ1-2,.,CAWSVANSNYGYTF,TGTGCCTGGAGTGTAGCTAATAGCAACTATGGCTACACCTTC
TRBD2,16,TRBV6-1,TRBJ2-1,.,CASSETGLAAYNEQFF,TGTGCCAGCAGTGAAACGGGACTAGCGGCCTACAATGAGCAGTTCTTC
.,14,TRBV5-1,TRBJ2-7,.,CASSLLSSRYEQYF,TGCGCCAGCAGCCTCCTTTCTAGCCGGTACGAGCAGTACTTC
.,17,TRBV4-3,TRBJ2-2,.,CASSQRLLRGPTGELFF,TGCGCCAGCAGCCAGAGATTACTCAGGGGTCCCACCGGGGAGCTGTTTTTT
.,14,TRBV19,TRBJ2-2,.,CASTVRSNTGELFF,TGTGCCTCCACGGTACGATCGAACACCGGGGAGCTGTTTTTT
.,16,TRBV5-1,TRBJ2-3,.,CASSPVLQGPTDTQYF,TGCGCCAGCAGCCCAGTACTTCAGGGCCCCACAGATACGCAGTATTTT
.,16,TRBV7-9,TRBJ2-1,few,CASSSGTLSRAFEQFF,TGTGCCAGCAGTTCCGGGACACTGTCGAGGGCTTTTGAGCAGTTCTTC
TRBD1,15,TRBV29-1,TRBJ2-1,.,CSLRGQGASYNEQFF,TGCAGCTTAAGGGGACAGGGGGCATCCTACAATGAGCAGTTCTTC
TRBD1,15,TRBV4-2,TRBJ1-5,.,CASSQERTGDQPQHF,TGTGCCAGCAGCCAAGAAAGGACAGGAGATCAGCCCCAGCATTTT
TRBD1,16,TRBV6-4,TRBJ1-2,.,CATDWTGSLANYGYTF,TGTGCCACTGATTGGACAGGGTCGTTAGCTAACTATGGCTACACCTTC
TRBD2,16,TRBV9,TRBJ2-3,.,CASSVLDGLARDTQYF,TGTGCCAGCAGCGTATTGGACGGACTAGCTCGAGATACGCAGTATTTT
.,18,TRBV2,TRBJ1-1,few,CASTDITGTATWAAEAFF,TGTGCCAGCACTGACATCACAGGGACGGCTACTTGGGCAGCTGAAGCTTTCTTT
TRBD2,16,TRBV14,TRBJ2-1,.,CASSRSGTRVDNEQFF,TGTGCCAGCAGCCGATCCGGGACTAGGGTTGACAATGAGCAGTTCTTC
TRBD2,14,TRBV5-6,TRBJ2-7,.,CASSLRTRAYEQYF,TGTGCCAGCAGCTTGAGGACTAGAGCCTACGAGCAGTACTTC
TRBD2,16,TRBV14,TRBJ2-1,.,CASSQGTSGRYNEQFF,TGTGCCAGCAGCCAAGGGACTAGCGGGCGCTACAATGAGCAGTTCTTC
.,16,TRBV25-1,TRBJ2-1,.,CASSDRGVRNPNEQFF,TGTGCCAGCAGTGACAGGGGGGTGCGAAACCCTAATGAGCAGTTCTTC
.,12,TRBV27,TRBJ2-1,.,CASRGTTTEQFF,TGTGCCAGCAGGGGGACAACCACTGAGCAGTTCTTC
TRBD1,13,TRBV9,TRBJ1-1,.,CASSAGTGAEAFF,TGTGCCAGCAGCGCCGGGACAGGGGCTGAAGCTTTCTTT
TRBD2,15,TRBV10-2,TRBJ2-7,.,CATKDDGLAGDEQYF,TGCGCCACCAAGGACGACGGGCTAGCGGGCGACGAGCAGTACTTC
.,13,TRBV2,TRBJ1-2,.,CASSVTGNYGYTF,TGTGCCAGCAGTGTCACAGGGAACTATGGCTACACCTTC
TRBD2,15,TRBV19,TRBJ2-3,.,CASSKYSGTVDTQYF,TGTGCCAGTAGTAAATACAGCGGGACGGTAGATACGCAGTATTTT
TRBD2,16,TRBV19,TRBJ2-1,.,CASSTGTSGSGNEQFF,TGTGCCAGTAGTACTGGGACTAGCGGGAGCGGCAATGAGCAGTTCTTC
TRBD1,16,TRBV5-8,TRBJ2-1,.,CASTPLGTGGYNEQFF,TGTGCCAGCACCCCTCTGGGGACAGGGGGGTACAATGAGCAGTTCTTC
TRBD1,14,TRBV19,TRBJ1-1,.,CASSDRGRNTEAFF,TGTGCCAGTAGCGACAGGGGGCGGAACACTGAAGCTTTCTTT
TRBD2,16,TRBV6-4,TRBJ2-3,.,CASSKDPGLATDTQYF,TGTGCCAGCAGCAAAGATCCGGGACTAGCGACAGATACGCAGTATTTT
TRBD1,16,TRBV27,TRBJ1-5,.,CASSSTGWVGNQPQHF,TGTGCCAGCAGTTCGACAGGGTGGGTGGGCAATCAGCCCCAGCATTTT
.,16,TRBV14,TRBJ1-3,few,CASSQGGGYSGNTIYF,TGTGCCAGCAGCCAAGGGGGAGGCTACTCTGGAAACACCATATATTTT
.,14,TRBV18,TRBJ1-1,.,CASSPKGGITEAFF,TGTGCCAGCTCACCAAAGGGGGGGATCACTGAAGCTTTCTTT
TRBD1,15,TRBV7-9,TRBJ1-2,.,CASSVDSGGRYGYTF,TGTGCCAGCAGCGTCGACTCAGGGGGGAGGTATGGCTACACCTTC
.,14,TRBV5-6,TRBJ1-2,.,CASSPRDNLPGYTF,TGTGCCAGCAGCCCCCGGGACAACCTCCCCGGCTACACCTTC
TRBD2,16,TRBV9,TRBJ2-1,.,CASSVGGGRGGNEQFF,TGTGCCAGCAGCGTAGGGGGCGGGAGGGGCGGAAATGAGCAGTTCTTC
.,13,TRBV7-8,TRBJ1-2,.,CASSLEAAYGYTF,TGTGCCAGCAGCTTAGAGGCGGCCTATGGCTACACCTTC
TRBD2,14,TRBV9,TRBJ2-7,.,CASSVSLAGYEQYF,TGTGCCAGCAGCGTAAGCCTAGCGGGCTACGAGCAGTACTTC
.,16,TRBV9,TRBJ2-7,.,CASSVGVGSGPYEQYF,TGTGCCAGCAGCGTAGGCGTTGGGTCAGGGCCCTACGAGCAGTACTTC
TRBD1,16,TRBV7-9,TRBJ1-4,.,CASSVGGQERNEKLFF,TGTGCCAGCAGCGTCGGGGGACAGGAGAGGAATGAAAAACTGTTTTTT
.,16,TRBV19,TRBJ2-5,.,CASSNNPDRRGETQYF,TGTGCCAGTAGTAACAATCCGGATAGGCGGGGCGAGACCCAGTACTTC
.,13,TRBV18,TRBJ1-1,few,CASSPPQGTEAFF,TGTGCCAGCTCACCACCGCAGGGGACAGAAGCTTTCTTT
.,15,TRBV5-5,TRBJ2-6,.,CASSTGTSGANVLTF,TGTGCCAGCAGCACCGGGACATCTGGGGCCAACGTCCTGACTTTC
TRBD2,15,TRBV10-3,TRBJ2-5,.,CAIGRAGGLIETQYF,TGTGCCATCGGGCGAGCGGGAGGACTTATAGAGACCCAGTACTTC
TRBD1,15,TRBV9,TRBJ2-2,.,CASSVDRGQAGELFF,TGTGCCAGCAGCGTAGACAGGGGGCAGGCCGGGGAGCTGTTTTTT
.,16,TRBV23-1,TRBJ2-5,.,CASSPSEGRSEETQYF,TGCGCCAGCAGTCCCTCCGAGGGGAGGAGTGAAGAGACCCAGTACTTC
.,15,TRBV9,TRBJ1-1,.,CASSSQPGSSAEAFF,TGTGCCAGCAGCTCTCAACCCGGGTCGTCGGCTGAAGCTTTCTTT
TRBD2,17,TRBV19,TRBJ2-1,once,CASSITSGRSSYNEQFF,TGTGCCAGTAGTATAACTAGCGGGAGGAGCTCCTACAATGAGCAGTTCTTC
TRBD2,15,TRBV13,TRBJ2-1,.,CASSLRGLAMNEQFF,TGTGCCAGCAGCTTAAGGGGACTAGCGATGAATGAGCAGTTCTTC
.,14,TRBV4-2,TRBJ2-1,.,CASSQDPGANEQFF,TGTGCCAGCAGCCAAGACCCGGGAGCAAACGAGCAGTTCTTC
TRBD1,15,TRBV9,TRBJ2-1,.,CASSAQGAQVGEQFF,TGTGCCAGCAGCGCACAGGGGGCGCAGGTTGGTGAGCAGTTCTTC
TRBD2,17,TRBV4-3,TRBJ2-2,.,CASSQTLSGANTGELFF,TGCGCCAGCAGCCAAACACTCAGCGGGGCAAACACCGGGGAGCTGTTTTTT